This TCR beta chain is drawn from a study of T cell changes during pregnancy in multiple sclerosis. The germline V gene has CDR1 MNHNS and CDR2 SASEGT. Trimming removed 4 bases from V and 1 base from J, with 10 bases in between. The CDR3 runs 14 residues. The method was immunoSEQ multiplex PCR; TCRdb's version includes in-frame clones alone and lacks a portion of them. The table includes tens of thousands of clones, 85% to 95% detected once. The sequence derives from a female donor in good health, enrolled as a control in a pregnancy study. The source material was CD8+ T cells from peripheral blood mononuclear cells, sampled in the third trimester of pregnancy. The chain combines TRBV6-1 with TRBJ1-1, with D possibly TRBD1 on 6 matching bases. Written as DNA, the CDR3 is TGTGCCAGCAGTGCCTACAGGGAGAACACTGAAGCTTTCTTT. Protein sequence: CASSAYRENTEAFF.